The rows below give T cell receptor beta chains drawn from one sample of a study of blood T cell repertoires in COVID-19. Sequenced by immunoSEQ multiplex PCR; TCRdb stores in-frame clones only, minus some. The sample carries around 100,000 clones, more than 75% recorded once. The sequencing input was peripheral blood. These receptor sequences come from a man between 35 and 55 years old with acute or convalescent COVID-19. Each CDR3 is given without its conserved first and last residue. The D gene is left open where the match is weak. Not every row has a clone size; where given, it reads once, few, many or a size class.

TRBJ1-1	-	-	TRBV5-1	ASSWRERGRTEAF
TRBJ2-3	-	TRBD1	TRBV18	ASSPLQGRADTQY
TRBJ2-3	-	-	TRBV28	ASSSWDKTTDTQY
TRBJ1-4	-	-	TRBV4-3	ASSSWAGAAEKLF
TRBJ2-1	many	TRBD2	TRBV2	ASSEYGTSGRVEQF
TRBJ1-1	-	-	TRBV12-5	ASADRNTEAF
TRBJ2-1	-	-	TRBV9	ASSGRANEQF
TRBJ1-1	-	-	TRBV6-2/TRBV6-3	ASNPGGWTEAF
TRBJ2-7	-	TRBD1	TRBV2	ASSEASRDSQYEQY
TRBJ2-3	once	-	TRBV10-3	AISDSTDTQY
TRBJ2-3	-	-	TRBV28	ASGGGGAVDTQY
TRBJ1-1	-	-	TRBV5-1	ASTPRPATNTEAF
TRBJ2-5	-	-	TRBV29-1	SVAAGHLGETQY
TRBJ2-1	-	TRBD1	TRBV19	ASSWTGTSNEQF
TRBJ2-1	-	TRBD1	TRBV6-5	ASSPDRGVYNEQF
TRBJ1-1	-	TRBD1	TRBV4-1	ASSHGQANTEAF
TRBJ2-7	-	TRBD2	TRBV11-2	ASSIGRATEQY
TRBJ1-5	-	TRBD1	TRBV20-1	SASQTGSLSNQPQH
TRBJ1-6	few	-	TRBV27	ASSLFSNSPLH
TRBJ2-2	-	-	TRBV12-3/TRBV12-4	ASSGHPGELF
TRBJ2-1	-	TRBD2	TRBV4-2	ASSHGGELGNEQF
TRBJ2-3	-	-	TRBV11-2	ASSLGTASTDTQY
TRBJ2-1	-	TRBD1	TRBV3-1/TRBV3-2	ASSLAREGQGDNEQF
TRBJ1-2	few	-	TRBV7-9	ASSNQGFDGYT
TRBJ2-2	-	-	TRBV21-1	ASSKKGKRELF
TRBJ1-6	-	-	TRBV30	AWSRQGGYNSPLH
TRBJ2-1	once	TRBD2	TRBV2	ASSGLAAYNEQF
TRBJ1-4	once	TRBD1	TRBV6-5	ASSPDRRSEKLF
TRBJ2-7	-	TRBD1	TRBV4-1	ASSLRQGPPYEQY
TRBJ2-3	-	TRBD2	TRBV5-6	ASSLPTSGTPY
TRBJ1-4	-	-	TRBV7-2	ASSLGRDEKLF
TRBJ1-1	-	TRBD1	TRBV2	ASKGQGVRGTEAF
TRBJ2-2	-	-	TRBV29-1	SAGGPSAPGELF
TRBJ2-1	-	TRBD2	TRBV5-6	APPGGPYNEQF
TRBJ1-4	-	-	TRBV10-2	ASSDAGGRTNEKLF
TRBJ2-3	-	-	TRBV7-3	ASSPLPMGGTQY
TRBJ1-1	-	-	TRBV15	ATSRDRGGSEAF
TRBJ1-2	-	-	TRBV29-1	SSRVGEGYT
TRBJ2-2	-	-	TRBV6-5	ASRWDSHTGELF
TRBJ1-2	few	TRBD1	TRBV3-1/TRBV3-2	ASTLGGRGHGYT
TRBJ1-1	-	-	TRBV6-5	ASGRLFTEAF
TRBJ2-3	-	TRBD1	TRBV6-5	ASNLGQGSDTQY
TRBJ2-1	-	TRBD2	TRBV7-2	ASSPTSGRGYEQF
TRBJ2-1	-	-	TRBV27	ASSLGLPINNEQF
TRBJ2-6	-	-	TRBV9	ASSPPGFGAGANVLT
TRBJ2-7	-	-	TRBV27	ASSPTPDYFSGEQY
TRBJ1-1	-	TRBD1	TRBV6-5	ASGYRGQSTEAF